These 25 T cell receptor beta chains were sequenced from one sample in a study of early T cells in non-severe SARS-CoV-2 infection. Via MiXCR, TCRdb re-called the 5' RACE reads, giving one row per CDR3 protein. The sample gives fewer than 130,000 distinct CDR3 sequences, around 12% of which show up once; approximately 4% is in the top ten. Sequencing used whole blood, obtained at baseline. These receptors came from an adult who was a healthcare worker with PCR-confirmed SARS-CoV-2 infection or an uninfected control (not recorded which).

This clonotype was seen many times. The J gene is TRBJ1-1, the V gene TRBV5-4; the D gene is possibly TRBD1 (6 bases). This CDR3 is 14 amino acids long. The germline V gene encodes CDR1 SGHNT and CDR2 YYREEE (reference sequence). The V gene lost 0 bases and the J gene lost 5 bases, with 11 bases spanning the gap. CDR3: CASSLAGTPTEAFF. Here the CDR3 DNA reads TGTGCCAGCAGCTTGGCAGGGACACCAACTGAAGCTTTCTTT. Filled out from reference TRBV5-4 and TRBJ1-1, the complete variable domain reads ETGVTQSPTHLIKTRGQQVTLRCSSQSGHNTVSWYQQALGQGPQFIFQYYREEENGRGNFPPRFSGLQFPNYSSELNVNALELDDSALYLCASSLAGTPTEAFFGQGTRLTVV.

The table lists this clonotype with a few counts. The V call is TRBV6-6, the J call TRBJ1-3; no firm D call. Germline CDR1 and CDR2: MNHNY and SVGAGI (reference sequence). CDR3 length equals 11 residues. Trimming shortened V by 5 bases and J by 4 bases, and 3 bases separated the two germline ends. The CDR3 sequence: CASSNGNTIYF. CDR3 bases: TGTGCCAGCAGTAACGGAAACACCATATATTTT.

The chain couples TRBV3-1 to TRBJ1-2; no reliable D call. Germline CDR1 LGHDT, CDR2 YNNKEL (reference sequence). CDR3 length: 14 residues. The germline V and J ends were trimmed by 4 bases and 7 bases, with 16 bases remaining between them. The CDR3 bases are TGTGCCAGCAGCCGGGATTGGCAAAGCGGTGGCTACACCTTC. Protein: CASSRDWQSGGYTF.

This clonotype came up many times. This chain connects TRBV4-1 to TRBJ2-1, with D possibly called TRBD1 or TRBD2 (5 bases each). Germline CDR1 MGHRA, CDR2 YSYEKL. Trimming stripped 3 bases from V and 11 bases from J, with 17 bases between. This CDR3 region has 14 residues. CDR3 residues: CASSQPGTGSQQFF. For the CDR3, the DNA is TGCGCCAGCAGCCAGCCCGGGACCGGGTCCCAGCAGTTCTTC.

CDR3 nucleotides: TGCGCCAGCAGCCTCCTGTATTTAACTGAAGCTTTCTTT. It translates to CASSLLYLTEAFF. The rearrangement links TRBV5-1 to TRBJ1-1; D gene ambiguous. There are 13 residues in the CDR3. Trimming removed 4 bases at V and 5 bases at J, with 12 bases between. Germline CDR1 and CDR2: SGHRS and YFSETQ. The complete variable domain, with remaining parts taken from reference TRBV5-1 and TRBJ1-1, reads KAGVTQTPRYLIKTRGQQVTLSCSPISGHRSVSWYQQTPGQGLQFLFEYFSETQRNKGNFPGRFSGRQFSNSRSEMNVSTLELGDSALYLCASSLLYLTEAFFGQGTRLTVV.

This clonotype was detected only a few times. The chain joins TRBV10-3 to TRBJ1-2; possibly TRBD1 for D (6 bases). Trimming took off 2 bases at V and 4 bases at J, with 17 bases between the two ends. The CDR3 has 16 amino acids. Germline V lookup: CDR1 ENHRY, CDR2 SYGVKD. CDR3: CAISEGGGLLTYGYTF. The CDR3 nucleotides are TGTGCCATCAGTGAGGGAGGGGGACTACTTACCTATGGCTACACCTTC.

This clonotype turned up a few times. The V gene is TRBV12-3 or TRBV12-4, the J gene TRBJ1-5; D ambiguous. V was trimmed by 2 bases and J by 6 bases, leaving 5 bases between them. This CDR3 is 12 amino acids long. In nucleotides, the CDR3 is TGTGCCAGCAGTTTAAACGCTCAGCCCCAGCATTTT. This encodes CASSLNAQPQHF.

This chain connects TRBV5-6 to TRBJ2-3, with a weak D call TRBD2 (6 bases). The CDR3 extends over 15 amino acids. Germline loops: CDR1 SGHDT, CDR2 YYEEEE. V lost 3 bases and J 0 bases, leaving 11 bases between the germline ends. The CDR3 loop reads CASSWPGASTDTQYF. Here the CDR3 DNA reads TGTGCCAGCAGCTGGCCGGGAGCTAGCACAGATACGCAGTATTTT. Combining the CDR3 with reference TRBV5-6 and TRBJ2-3 gives the whole variable domain DAGVTQSPTHLIKTRGQQVTLRCSPKSGHDTVSWYQQALGQGPQFIFQYYEEEERQRGNFPDRFSGHQFPNYSSELNVNALLLGDSALYLCASSWPGASTDTQYFGPGTRLTVL.

The table lists this clonotype with a few counts. The rearrangement uses TRBV9 and TRBJ2-3; 7 bases agree with TRBD2. CDR3 length equals 15 residues. From germline, CDR1 is SGDLS and CDR2 YYNGEE. V trimming: 2 bases; J trimming: 4 bases; junction bases outside the gene matches: 7. CDR3 sequence reads: CASSVGAGSADTQYF. The DNA for the CDR3 is TGTGCCAGCAGCGTTGGAGCGGGATCCGCAGATACGCAGTATTTT.

This clonotype has a single count. This chain uses TRBV29-1 with TRBJ2-7, with 7 bases lining up with TRBD2. Germline loops: CDR1 SQVTM, CDR2 ANQGSEA. The CDR3 totals 11 residues. Losses at the gene ends were 2 bases for V and 5 bases for J; bases not matched to a gene: 0. CDR3 loop: CSVEREDEQYF. As DNA, the CDR3 is TGCAGCGTTGAACGGGAGGACGAGCAGTACTTC.

The V and J genes are TRBV7-2 and TRBJ2-7; 10 positions match TRBD1. Germline CDR1 SGHTA, CDR2 FQGNSA. This CDR3 has 16 amino acids. Unmatched junction bases numbered 7, after V lost 0 bases and J lost 5 bases. The CDR3 loop reads CASSLALGQGINEQYF. CDR3 in DNA: TGTGCCAGCAGCTTAGCGCTGGGACAGGGGATAAACGAGCAGTACTTC. Full variable domain (missing parts from reference TRBV7-2 and TRBJ2-7): GAGVSQSPSNKVTEKGKDVELRCDPISGHTALYWYRQSLGQGLEFLIYFQGNSAPDKSGLPSDRFSAERTGGSVSTLTIQRTQQEDSAVYLCASSLALGQGINEQYFGPGTRLTVT.

The rearrangement links TRBV6-5 to TRBJ1-4; D gene ambiguous. This CDR3 comprises 14 residues. Trimming removed 5 bases from V and 3 bases from J, with 10 bases in between. Germline CDR1 is MNHEY and CDR2 is SVGAGI. The CDR3 protein is CASSAVRANEKLFF. The CDR3 bases are TGTGCCAGCAGTGCCGTACGTGCTAATGAAAAACTGTTTTTT.

The rearrangement uses TRBV19 and TRBJ1-5; D is unresolved. Looked up from germline, CDR1 is LNHDA and CDR2 is SQIVND (reference sequence). The V end lost 3 bases, the J end lost 0 bases, and 6 bases lay between the germline ends. The CDR3 runs 14 residues. Here the CDR3 reads CASSILGSNQPQHF. As DNA, the CDR3 is TGTGCCAGTAGTATTCTGGGTAGCAATCAGCCCCAGCATTTT.

V is TRBV7-6 and J is TRBJ1-2; D is uncertain. V was pared by 2 bases and J by 3 bases, with 7 bases between. Germline V lookup: CDR1 SGHVS, CDR2 FNYEAQ. This CDR3 contains 13 residues. Here the CDR3 reads CASSLSTDYGYTF. CDR3 in DNA: TGTGCCAGCAGCTTATCCACAGACTATGGCTACACCTTC.

The chain joins TRBV12-3 or TRBV12-4 to TRBJ2-5; D uncertain. Trimming left V 6 bases short and J 4 bases short, with 18 bases between. This CDR3 contains 15 residues. The CDR3 DNA sequence: TGTGCCAGCAGAGTTACCGGCGGCCCCCGAGAGACCCAGTACTTC. Protein: CASRVTGGPRETQYF.

This clonotype appeared many times. J is TRBJ1-3 and V is TRBV13, with TRBD1 matching over 11 bases. The germline V gene encodes CDR1 PRHDT and CDR2 FYEKMQ (reference sequence). V lost 5 bases to trimming and J lost 0 bases; unmatched junction nucleotides: 9. The CDR3 is 18 amino acids. The CDR3 here is CASSNRDRGAFSGNTIYF. CDR3 bases: TGTGCCAGCAGCAACCGGGACAGGGGGGCATTCTCTGGAAACACCATATATTTT.

This chain uses TRBV11-2 with TRBJ1-6, with D possibly matching TRBD1 (5 bases). This CDR3 has 15 amino acids. V was pared by 6 bases and J by 2 bases, with 11 bases between. Germline loops: CDR1 SGHAT, CDR2 FQNNGV. CDR3 protein: CASRLPGAYNSPLHF. The CDR3 DNA reads TGTGCCAGCAGACTCCCGGGGGCCTATAATTCACCCCTCCACTTT.

This clonotype was counted ten times or more. The chain couples TRBV12-3 or TRBV12-4 to TRBJ2-3, with 11 bases that match TRBD2. CDR3 size: 17 residues. V lost 2 bases and J lost 2; bases outside the gene matches: 6. The CDR3 region has the DNA TGTGCCAGCAGTTTACTAGCGGGGGGCCTCCCCACAGATACGCAGTATTTT. The encoded protein is CASSLLAGGLPTDTQYF.

The rearrangement joins TRBV20-1 to TRBJ1-2; no reliable D call. Germline V gene lookup returns CDR1 DFQATT and CDR2 SNEGSKA (reference sequence). V shed 5 bases and J shed 6 bases, with 13 bases lying between them. There are 12 residues in the CDR3. The CDR3: CSARIPGHGYTF. The CDR3 nucleotides are TGCAGTGCTCGAATACCTGGCCATGGCTACACCTTC.

The table lists this clonotype with a few counts. The chain has TRBV20-1 and TRBJ2-2; weak D call: TRBD1 (5 bases). V was cut by 1 base and J by 0 bases, with 15 bases left in between. Germline-derived CDR1 and CDR2 are DFQATT and SNEGSKA (reference sequence). CDR3 length equals 17 residues. CDR3 in DNA: TGCAGTGCTAGAGGGGGCAGTGGAAGTTCGAACACCGGGGAGCTGTTTTTT. It is translated as CSARGGSGSSNTGELFF.

This clonotype was counted a few times. The V gene is TRBV6-2 or TRBV6-3, the J gene TRBJ2-3; 10 bases line up with TRBD1. V shed 4 bases and J 14 bases; nucleotides not matched to a gene: 6. The CDR3 sequence is 12 residues long. Germline V gene lookup returns CDR1 MNHEY and CDR2 SVGEGT. The CDR3 sequence is CASSWTGTGVYF. The CDR3 DNA sequence: TGTGCCAGCAGTTGGACCGGGACAGGGGTGTATTTT.

There are a few counts of this clonotype. J is TRBJ2-3 and V is TRBV7-2; 9 bases map to TRBD2. V shed 1 base, J shed 5 bases, and the junction held 4 bases outside the gene matches. Germline V gives CDR1 SGHTA, CDR2 FQGNSA. The CDR3 is 15 amino acids. The CDR3 sequence: CASSLVAGDKDTQYF. The CDR3 DNA reads TGTGCCAGCAGCTTAGTAGCGGGAGATAAAGATACGCAGTATTTT.

V is TRBV5-6 and J is TRBJ2-5; TRBD1 might be the D (5 bases). The CDR3 runs to 15 residues. With 5 bases removed from V and 0 bases from J, the gap between germline ends came to 14 bases. From germline, CDR1 is SGHDT and CDR2 YYEEEE. The CDR3 nucleotides read TGTGCCAGCAGAATGGTGGGGCGGTACCAAGAGACCCAGTACTTC. It specifies CASRMVGRYQETQYF.

The chain links TRBV12-5 to TRBJ1-1, with no clear D. The length of the CDR3 is 12 residues. V lost 3 bases to trimming and J lost 1 base, with 3 bases between them. Germline values: CDR1 LGHNT, CDR2 FRNRAP. DNA for the CDR3: TGTGCTAGTGGTTTTTGGAACACTGAAGCTTTCTTT. Protein: CASGFWNTEAFF.

This clonotype was seen many times. The chain couples TRBV7-6 to TRBJ2-7; D not resolved. V lost 5 bases to trimming and J lost 1 base, with 6 bases between them. Per the germline V gene, CDR1 is SGHVS and CDR2 is FNYEAQ. CDR3 length: 12 residues. As DNA, the CDR3 is TGTGCCAGCAGCCCTTCTTCCTACGAGCAGTACTTC. It yields the protein CASSPSSYEQYF.